Sequencing of this T cell receptor beta chain was carried out in a study of control samples from healthy donors and cancer patients. The V end was cut by 8 bases, the J end by 0 bases, with 12 bases between. Germline V gene lookup returns CDR1 MGHDK and CDR2 SYGVNS. The CDR3 sequence is 14 residues long. Sequencing was performed with immunoSEQ multiplex PCR; in TCRdb, only in-frame clones are kept and a portion is missing. The sample lists tens of thousands of clones, roughly 89% occurring once. The sequencing input was blood. This chain uses TRBV25-1 with TRBJ2-3, with a tentative D call TRBD2 (5 bases). The origin of this receptor is a man younger than 40 in good health. CDR3 in amino acids: CASGERRSTDTQYF. The CDR3 DNA is TGTGCCAGCGGGGAGCGGAGGAGCACAGATACGCAGTATTTT.